This T cell receptor beta chain is drawn from a study of blood T cell repertoires in COVID-19. Study summary: Samples representing acute and convalescent COVID-19 were sourced from the United States, Italy and Spain. Nucleic acid was either cDNA or gDNA, and it came from T cells, B-cell-depleted T cells, or PBMCs.

Libraries were prepared by immunoSEQ multiplex PCR; TCRdb keeps only in-frame clonotypes and omits some of them. The data contain 90,000 to 130,000 clones, roughly 76% of them singletons. V shed 5 bases and J 7 bases; nucleotides not matched to a gene: 5. CDR3 size: 14 residues. Germline V lookup: CDR1 LNHDA, CDR2 SQIVND (reference sequence). The sample consisted of peripheral blood. This clonotype was obtained from an older woman with acute or convalescent COVID-19. The V call is TRBV19, the J call TRBJ1-5; 10 bases fit TRBD1. The CDR3 DNA reads TGTGCCAGTAGTGGGACAGGGGTCGGGCAGCCCCAGCATTTT. Its protein product is CASSGTGVGQPQHF. Looking up the rest from reference TRBV19 and TRBJ1-5 gives the full variable domain: DGGITQSPKYLFRKEGQNVTLSCEQNLNHDAMYWYRQDPGQGLRLIYYSQIVNDFQKGDIAEGYSVSREKKESFPLTVTSAQKNPTAFYLCASSGTGVGQPQHFGDGTRLSIL.